This T cell receptor beta chain was captured in a study of blood T cell repertoires in COVID-19. Study as a whole: Material from acute and convalescent COVID-19 was sourced from the United States, Italy and Spain. From T cells, B-cell-depleted T cells, or PBMCs came the material, which was cDNA or gDNA.

The germline V gene has CDR1 SGHTA and CDR2 FQGNSA. This CDR3 has 16 residues. V shed 1 base and J shed 3 bases, with 13 bases lying between them. This clone was counted only a few times. In the source study's methods: For nucleated cells, counts were estimated from reference gene primer amplification. The repertoire was sequenced with immunoSEQ multiplex PCR; TCRdb's copy has only in-frame clones and lacks some. The V and J calls and clone size come from that table; D and trimming were worked out from the DNA. The sample records some 200,000 clones, about four fifths being singletons. Sequenced: peripheral blood. The sequence derives from an elderly woman with acute or convalescent COVID-19. The chain links TRBV7-2 to TRBJ2-1; D may be TRBD1 (6 bases). CDR3 coding DNA: TGTGCCAGCAGCTTAGGTCCAGGGGTGGGCTACAATGAGCAGTTCTTC. It encodes CASSLGPGVGYNEQFF.